This is a list of T cell receptor beta chains from one sample in a study of blood T cell repertoires in COVID-19. Sequenced by immunoSEQ multiplex PCR; TCRdb stores in-frame clones only, minus some. The sample yields over 65,000 clones, about nine tenths seen once. The sequencing sample was made of peripheral blood. The receptors derive from a man between 45 and 60 years old with active or convalescent COVID-19. Each CDR3 is given with its conserved first and last residue. A D gene is named only where the DNA matches it firmly. A clone size is listed for some rows: how often the clone was seen (once, few, many), or a class if it is expanded.

>TRBD1|TRBJ1-2|-|TRBV27
TGTGCCAGCAGTGCGTTACAAGATTGGACAGGCGGAAGGCATGGCTACACCTTC
CASSALQDWTGGRHGYTF
>TRBD1|TRBJ1-1|-|TRBV9
TGTGCCAGCAGCGAGGGACAGGCGGCGGGCACTGAAGCTTTCTTT
CASSEGQAAGTEAFF
>-|TRBJ1-6|few|TRBV6-5
TGTGCCAGCAGTTATCTGCAGGGCCGTTATAATTCACCCCTCCACTTT
CASSYLQGRYNSPLHF
>-|TRBJ1-6|many|TRBV2
TGTGCCAGCAGTGAAATAATGGGGGGTTCCTATAATTCACCCCTCCACTTT
CASSEIMGGSYNSPLHF
>-|TRBJ1-1|-|TRBV19
TGTGCCAGTAGTATAGGCCCAGGGGTAAGGACTGAAGCTTTCTTT
CASSIGPGVRTEAFF
>TRBD2|TRBJ2-3|once|TRBV15
TGTGCCACCAGCAGCGGAATAGCGGGGGGGACGGATACGCAGTATTTT
CATSSGIAGGTDTQYF
>TRBD1|TRBJ2-2|-|TRBV18
TGTGCCAGCTCACCACAGGGGGCTACCGGGGAGCTGTTTTTT
CASSPQGATGELFF
>TRBD1|TRBJ2-7|medium-sized|TRBV5-1
TGCGCCAGCAGCCCCCCCGCAGGACAGGGTTTAGAGCAGTACTTC
CASSPPAGQGLEQYF
>-|TRBJ2-7|-|TRBV19
TGTGCCAGTAATCCATCGGGGGTCTTGACCTACGAGCAGTACTTC
CASNPSGVLTYEQYF
>TRBD1|TRBJ1-6|-|TRBV3-1/TRBV3-2
TGTGCCAGCAAGAACCTGGACAGGGTTAATTCACCCCTCCACTTT
CASKNLDRVNSPLHF
>-|TRBJ2-7|-|TRBV15
TGTGCCACCAGCAGAGACAGGGGAAACCTATACGAGCAGTACTTC
CATSRDRGNLYEQYF
>TRBD2|TRBJ2-3|once|TRBV3-1/TRBV3-2
TGTGCCAGCAGCTCAGGACTAGCGGGGGGCACAGATACGCAGTATTTT
CASSSGLAGGTDTQYF
>-|TRBJ1-1|-|TRBV5-1
TGCGCCAGCAGCCCCGGGGAGGGATGGATCACTGAAGCTTTCTTT
CASSPGEGWITEAFF
>-|TRBJ2-2|-|TRBV20-1
TGCAGTGCTAGTTATGACAGTCCCGGGGGGAACACCGGGGAGCTGTTTTTT
CSASYDSPGGNTGELFF
>TRBD2|TRBJ2-3|-|TRBV3-1/TRBV3-2
TGTGCCAGCAGCCCCGGGGTAGCGGGGCGCCGGGGGGATACGCAGTATTTT
CASSPGVAGRRGDTQYF
>TRBD1|TRBJ1-5|-|TRBV19
TGTGCCAGTAGCGTACAGGGGAATCAGCCCCAGCATTTT
CASSVQGNQPQHF
>TRBD1|TRBJ1-6|once|TRBV6-6
TGTGCCAGCAGCTACCGGGACAGGGATTCACCCCTCCACTTT
CASSYRDRDSPLHF
>TRBD1|TRBJ1-5|-|TRBV6-5
TGTGCCAGCAGATCAGACAGGGTTATTAGTCAGCCCCAGCATTTT
CASRSDRVISQPQHF
>-|TRBJ1-2|-|TRBV24-1
TGTGCCACCAGTGAACCCCGGTCCTATGGCTACACCTTC
CATSEPRSYGYTF
>-|TRBJ1-2|once|TRBV5-4
TGTGCCGGCCTTTTATGGGAGGGTGGTGGCTACACCTTC
CAGLLWEGGGYTF
>TRBD1|TRBJ1-4|-|TRBV19
TGTGCCAGTAGGGGCGGGACAGCCCGTGAAAAACTGTTTTTT
CASRGGTAREKLFF
>-|TRBJ2-5|-|TRBV19
TGTGCCAGTAAGCATAGCGGCGACCGGGAGACCCAGTACTTC
CASKHSGDRETQYF
>TRBD1|TRBJ2-3|-|TRBV20-1
TGCAGTGCTAGTGGCGACAGGGGATTATCAGATACGCAGTATTTT
CSASGDRGLSDTQYF
>TRBD1|TRBJ2-5|-|TRBV6-5
TGTGCCGGAAAGACAGGGAACCGAGAGACCCAGTACTTC
CAGKTGNRETQYF
>TRBD2|TRBJ2-2|once|TRBV6-4
TGTGCCAGCAGTCTCCGGGGGGGCCAAACCGGGGAGCTGTTTTTT
CASSLRGGQTGELFF
>TRBD2|TRBJ2-2|once|TRBV5-1
TGCGCCAGCAGCTTGCGTCTAGCGGGTAACACCGGGGAGCTGTTTTTT
CASSLRLAGNTGELFF
>TRBD1|TRBJ1-5|-|TRBV19
TGTGCCAGTAGTACACAGGGGAATCAGCCCCAGCATTTT
CASSTQGNQPQHF
>-|TRBJ1-3|-|TRBV30
TGTGCCTGGAGTGTCCCAGGGGAGGGAAACACCATATATTTT
CAWSVPGEGNTIYF
>-|TRBJ1-1|-|TRBV7-8
TGTGCCAGCAGCTTAGGAATCGGGGAAATGGACACTGAAGCTTTCTTT
CASSLGIGEMDTEAFF
>-|TRBJ1-5|-|TRBV6-5
TGTGCCAGCAGCCCCGAAAAGGGGCGGATTGAGCCCCAGCATTTT
CASSPEKGRIEPQHF
>-|TRBJ2-5|-|TRBV6-4
TGTGCCAGCAGTGCTGAGGGCGGAGAGACCCAGTACTTC
CASSAEGGETQYF
>TRBD1|TRBJ2-1|once|TRBV11-3
TGTGCCAGCAGCTCGACGACAGGGGGCAAGTCCTACAATGAGCAGTTCTTC
CASSSTTGGKSYNEQFF
>TRBD1|TRBJ1-2|few|TRBV18
TGTGCCAGCTCACCGGGGACAGGGAACTATGGCTACACCTTC
CASSPGTGNYGYTF
>-|TRBJ1-6|-|TRBV5-1
TGCGCCAGCAGCCCAACCGACAGTAACTATAATTCACCCCTCCACTTT
CASSPTDSNYNSPLHF
>-|TRBJ2-7|few|TRBV7-2
TGTGCCAGCAGCTTAGGACTACACTCCTACGAGCAGTACTTC
CASSLGLHSYEQYF
>TRBD1|TRBJ2-4|-|TRBV6-6
TGTGCCAGCAGTTCCCCGGGACAGCACATTCAGTACTTC
CASSSPGQHIQYF
>-|TRBJ1-1|-|TRBV3-1/TRBV3-2
TGTGCCAGCAGCCAAGATCTGGGGCAAAACACTGAAGCTTTCTTT
CASSQDLGQNTEAFF
>TRBD1|TRBJ2-3|once|TRBV19
TGTGCCAGTAGTGTTCGGACAGGGGCGAGCACAGATACGCAGTATTTT
CASSVRTGASTDTQYF
>TRBD1|TRBJ2-7|-|TRBV15
TGTGCCACCAGCAGAGATAACAGGGGGACCTACGAGCAGTACTTC
CATSRDNRGTYEQYF
>-|TRBJ2-2|-|TRBV20-1
TGCAGTGCTAGTGCTTCTAGTTTCTGGGCCGGGGAGCTGTTTTTT
CSASASSFWAGELFF
>TRBD2|TRBJ2-5|-|TRBV5-1
TGCGCCAGCAGCTTGCTTGCGGGAGCCCAAGAGACCCAGTACTTC
CASSLLAGAQETQYF
>TRBD2|TRBJ2-3|few|TRBV3-1/TRBV3-2
TGTGCCAGCAGCCTGGGACTAGCGGGGAGCACAGATACGCAGTATTTT
CASSLGLAGSTDTQYF
>TRBD1|TRBJ1-2|-|TRBV5-4
TGTGCCAGCAGTGGTGGGGCAGGGGGCTTTTACTATGGCTACACCTTC
CASSGGAGGFYYGYTF
>TRBD1|TRBJ1-5|-|TRBV6-5
TGTGCCAGTCAAACAGGGGGCAAAACCGGTGAGCCCCAGCATTTT
CASQTGGKTGEPQHF
>TRBD2|TRBJ2-1|-|TRBV7-2
TGTGCCAGCACCCGGTCGTCCGGGGGGGGTTCCCTCTCCTACAATGAGCAGTTCTTC
CASTRSSGGGSLSYNEQFF
>-|TRBJ1-3|-|TRBV21-1
TGTGCCAGCGCGGGAAACACCATATATTTT
CASAGNTIYF
>-|TRBJ2-1|-|TRBV6-5
TGTGCCAGCAGGAGGACAACGAGCTCCTACAATGAGCAGTTCTTC
CASRRTTSSYNEQFF
>TRBD1|TRBJ1-2|-|TRBV5-1
TGCGCCAGCAGCTCCGGACAGGGGGGCTATGGCTACACCTTC
CASSSGQGGYGYTF